This T cell receptor beta chain was profiled in a study of shared clonotypes between healthy human individuals. Germline assignment: CDR1 LGHNA and CDR2 YSLEER. CDR3 length equals 16 residues. Between the trimmed V and J ends, which lost 1 base and 1 base, there was a span of 13 bases. Using immunoSEQ multiplex PCR, the repertoire was profiled, and TCRdb retains in-frame clones only, with some absent. Of 2 million to 2.5 million clones listed, around 90% are singletons. The sequencing sample was made of naive CD4+ T cells from PBMCs. Documented subset: CD45RA+ positively selected. The sequence derives from a young man in good health. Some clones in this sample may be carry-over from other donors' samples. The V call is TRBV4-3, the J call TRBJ1-1; D gene ambiguous. The CDR3 DNA is TGCGCCAGCAGCCAAGGGCAGACCAGACCGAACACTGAAGCTTTCTTT. This gives the protein CASSQGQTRPNTEAFF.